Here is one T cell receptor beta chain with its context. Its target antigen remains unknown. No much larger clone exists at a distance of one base, and base qualities are not known. PBMCs were isolated by Ficoll-Paque density gradient centrifugation. The sample originates from a study of T-cell memory formation after mild COVID-19 (dated by TCRdb to about 2021). Background for the entire study: TCR sequence clusters from the two donors were found to be largely donor specific. Longitudinal TCRalpha and TCRbeta repertoire sequencing tracked T-cell clones expanding and contracting after mild COVID-19 in a couple of donors. The cohort comprised two young, previously healthy adult volunteers, one female and one male.

Broad study findings and their caveats: Balanced CD4/CD8 phenotypes were observed for clones contracting from day 15 to 85, whereas a bias towards CD4+ was observed for a second wave of clones expanding from day 15 to 37. The detection of some responding clones in pre-infection memory suggests that pre-existing cross-reactive memory T cells joined the SARS-CoV-2 response. The second-wave clones that peaked on day 37 were not confirmed to be SARS-CoV-2 specific. Contracting CD4+ clones turned up mainly in the CM and EM memory subsets, whereas EMRA was where CD8+ clones were enriched. The study covered only a couple of mild cases, and larger cohorts including severe cases with pre-infection samples were considered necessary.

The instrument was an Illumina NovaSeq 6000. TCRalpha and TCRbeta cDNA libraries were constructed by 5'RACE with constant-segment primers, with sample barcodes and unique molecular identifiers being introduced. Trizol reagent was used to extract RNA from every sample. Library amplification was performed in two PCR steps, and a second sample barcode and Illumina TruSeq adapters were introduced in the second step. Libraries were sequenced on an Illumina NovaSeq with 2 x 150 bp paired-end reads. The original pipeline was this. Reads were demultiplexed and collapsed into UMI-guided consensus sequences with migec v1.2.7. Using mixcr v2.1.11, UMI consensuses were aligned to TRA and TRB V and J templates and then assembled into clonotypes. A clonotype was counted as expanded or contracted only when both edgeR and NoisET called the clonotype significant, with the noise models trained on biological replicates. For edgeR calls, the thresholds were a false discovery rate-adjusted p below 0.01 and a log2 fold-change of 1. As an exploratory analysis of dynamics, max-normalized trajectories of the 1000 most abundant clonotypes were examined by PCA with hierarchical clustering. Each responding clone was given a CD4 or CD8 phenotype based on the CD4+ and CD8+ repertoires, which had been sequenced separately. The public reads were reanalyzed by TCRdb: fastp trimming at Q25, MiXCR alignment, in-frame beta chains only. Under each unique CDR3 protein, matching rows form one entry showing the most common genes and DNA. The V and J calls, along with clone size, are taken from TCRdb and not from the paper's own processing. The sample table shows 180,000 or so distinct CDR3 sequences, and roughly 16% are seen once. Approximately 2.1% of the sample goes to the ten largest clones.

Clipping removes 5 bases from V and 7 bases from J, with 5 as the unmatched junction base count. There are 12 amino acids in the CDR3, from cysteine to phenylalanine inclusive. The sequence is cut down to CDR3 DNA, 36 bases in frame from base 1. The germline V gene encodes CDR1 SQVTM and CDR2 ANQGSEA. The chain uses TRBV29-1 and TRBJ1-1; 9 nucleotides in the junction match TRBD1. The sequence derives from an adult woman who had mild COVID-19 (a few samples of this study predate the infection). The sample titles of this study are shuffled in the database, so cell type and time point are left out; the donor was told from shared clones. Sequencing was done on a sample of PBMCs or a T cell subset sorted from them (not recorded which). The CDR3 reads CSVRTGESEAFF. The DNA reads as follows: TGCAGCGTTCGGACAGGGGAAAGTGAAGCTTTCTTT.